Presented here are 2 T cell receptor beta chains from one specimen sequenced in a study of blood T cell repertoires in COVID-19. Here immunoSEQ multiplex PCR was the method, and the copy in TCRdb shows in-frame clones only, minus some. The sample has approximately 360,000 clones, approximately 90% seen once. Specimen: PBMCs or T cells enriched from blood (not recorded which). The source of these receptors is a woman aged 25 to 39 with acute COVID-19.

This sequence joins TRBV4-1 and TRBJ2-2; 9 nucleotides align to TRBD2. Germline CDR1 MGHRA, CDR2 YSYEKL. Losses at the gene ends were 5 bases for V and 4 bases for J; bases not matched to a gene: 2. This CDR3 is built from 14 residues. CDR3 loop: CASSAGLATGELFF. Written as DNA, the CDR3 is TGCGCCAGCAGCGCGGGACTAGCCACCGGGGAGCTGTTTTTT.

The rearrangement links TRBV7-6 to TRBJ2-7, with D possibly TRBD1 on 5 matching bases. The CDR3 is made up of 15 amino acids. Between the trimmed V and J ends, which lost 5 bases and 2 bases, there was a span of 16 bases. Germline-derived CDR1 and CDR2 are SGHVS and FNYEAQ. The CDR3 coding sequence is TGTGCCAGCAGCCTCTTCGCAGGGAAAACCTACGAGCAGTACTTC. Translation gives CASSLFAGKTYEQYF.